The TCR beta chain described here comes from a study of graft-versus-host responses after intestinal transplantation. Study background: Multivisceral, liver-intestinal, or isolated intestinal grafts were transplanted into recipients. Recipients were all induced with anti-thymocyte globulin, then given tacrolimus and steroids for two to three years.

TCRdb keeps only in-frame clones here, not all; method: immunoSEQ multiplex PCR. The sample lists about 9,600 clones, 86% occurring once. Intraepithelial and lamina propria lymphocytes were released after the graft tissue was processed. Turning to this clone: The antigen remains unidentified.

The CDR3 totals 17 residues. The V gene end was trimmed by 3 bases and the J gene end by 0 bases; junction bases not matched to a gene: 11. Germline assignment: CDR1 MGHRA and CDR2 YSYEKL. Study-level results: GvH clones were identified in recipient marrow, with some first appearing in ileum or blood. Some patients had graft-donor T cell macrochimerism, and their allografts showed high graft-versus-host to host-versus-graft clonal ratios.

The gene calls are TRBV4-1 and TRBJ2-7; 7 bases line up with TRBD1. The sequence was collected from a human patient who received an intestinal transplant, so some T cells may come from the graft donor. The sequenced sample was ileum tissue, obtained 700 to 850 days after intestinal transplantation. The CDR3 region has the DNA TGCGCCAGCAGCCAGGCTCCTAGGGGACAGACCTCCTACGAGCAGTACTTC. Its protein product is CASSQAPRGQTSYEQYF.